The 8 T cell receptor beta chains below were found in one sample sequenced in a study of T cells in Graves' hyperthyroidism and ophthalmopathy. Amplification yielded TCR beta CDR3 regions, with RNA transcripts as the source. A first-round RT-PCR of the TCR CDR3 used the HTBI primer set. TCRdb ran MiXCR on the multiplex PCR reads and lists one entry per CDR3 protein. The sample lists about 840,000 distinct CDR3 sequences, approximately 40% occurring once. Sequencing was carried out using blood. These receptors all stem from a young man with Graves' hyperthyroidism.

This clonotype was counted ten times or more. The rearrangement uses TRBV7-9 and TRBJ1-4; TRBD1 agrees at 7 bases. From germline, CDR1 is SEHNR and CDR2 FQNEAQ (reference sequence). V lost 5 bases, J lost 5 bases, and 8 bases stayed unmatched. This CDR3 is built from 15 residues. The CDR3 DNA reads TGTGCCAGCAGCACTCGACAGGGCTCAAATGAAAAACTGTTTTTT. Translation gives CASSTRQGSNEKLFF.

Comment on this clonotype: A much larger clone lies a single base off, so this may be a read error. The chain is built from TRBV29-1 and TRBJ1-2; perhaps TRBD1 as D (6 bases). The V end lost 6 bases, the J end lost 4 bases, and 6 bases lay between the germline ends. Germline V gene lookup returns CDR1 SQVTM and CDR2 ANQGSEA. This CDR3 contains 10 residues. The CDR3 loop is CSVDSYGYTF. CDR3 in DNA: TGCAGCGTGGACAGCTATGGCTACACCTTC.

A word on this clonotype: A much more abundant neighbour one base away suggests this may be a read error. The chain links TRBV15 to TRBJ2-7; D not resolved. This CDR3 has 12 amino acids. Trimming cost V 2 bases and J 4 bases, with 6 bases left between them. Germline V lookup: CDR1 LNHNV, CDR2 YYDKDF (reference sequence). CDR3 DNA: TGTGCCACCAGCAGATCCAATTACGAGCAGTACTTC. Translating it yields CATSRSNYEQYF.

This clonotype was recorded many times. The CDR3 DNA reads TGTGCCAGCAGCTTAGCGCCGGACACTTATGGCTACACCTTC. Translating it yields CASSLAPDTYGYTF. The chain couples TRBV7-2 to TRBJ1-2; D might be TRBD1 (5 bases). In germline, CDR1 is SGHTA, CDR2 FQGNSA. The CDR3 is 14 amino acids. V was cut by 0 bases and J by 5 bases, with 10 bases left in between.

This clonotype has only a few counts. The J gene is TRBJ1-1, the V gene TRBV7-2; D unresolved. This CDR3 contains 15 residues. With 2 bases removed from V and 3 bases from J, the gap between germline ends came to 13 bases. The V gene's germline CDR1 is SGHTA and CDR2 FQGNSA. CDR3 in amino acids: CASSLSSLVYTEAFF. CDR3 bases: TGTGCCAGCAGCTTATCAAGTTTAGTCTACACTGAAGCTTTCTTT.

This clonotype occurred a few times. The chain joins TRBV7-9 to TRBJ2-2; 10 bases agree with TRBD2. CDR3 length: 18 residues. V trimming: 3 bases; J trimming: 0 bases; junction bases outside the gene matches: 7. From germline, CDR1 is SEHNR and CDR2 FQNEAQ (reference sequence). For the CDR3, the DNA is TGTGCCAGCAGCTTTCCGACTAGCGGGCCTTCGAACACCGGGGAGCTGTTTTTT. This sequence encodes CASSFPTSGPSNTGELFF.

CDR3 in DNA: TGTGCCAGCAGCTCGCAGGGGACAGGGGCTAATCAGCCCCAGCATTTT. This translates into CASSSQGTGANQPQHF. V is TRBV7-2 and J is TRBJ1-5, with 10 bases matching TRBD1. Germline V gene lookup returns CDR1 SGHTA and CDR2 FQGNSA. The trim removed 4 bases at V and 4 bases at J, leaving 7 bases unmatched. CDR3 size: 16 residues. The full variable domain, completed using reference TRBV7-2 and TRBJ1-5, is GAGVSQSPSNKVTEKGKDVELRCDPISGHTALYWYRQSLGQGLEFLIYFQGNSAPDKSGLPSDRFSAERTGGSVSTLTIQRTQQEDSAVYLCASSSQGTGANQPQHFGDGTRLSIL.

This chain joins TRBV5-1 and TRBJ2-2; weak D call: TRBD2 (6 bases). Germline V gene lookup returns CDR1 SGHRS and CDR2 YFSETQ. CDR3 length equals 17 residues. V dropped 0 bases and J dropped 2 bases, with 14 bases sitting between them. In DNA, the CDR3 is TGCGCCAGCAGCTTGGAACGGAGGGGTGCAAACACCGGGGAGCTGTTTTTT. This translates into CASSLERRGANTGELFF. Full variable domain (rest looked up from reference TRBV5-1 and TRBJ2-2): KAGVTQTPRYLIKTRGQQVTLSCSPISGHRSVSWYQQTPGQGLQFLFEYFSETQRNKGNFPGRFSGRQFSNSRSEMNVSTLELGDSALYLCASSLERRGANTGELFFGEGSRLTVL.